These 31 T cell receptor beta chains were sequenced from one sample in a study of cytomegalovirus exposure and HLA in healthy donors. Primers: 60 Vbeta forward and 13 Jbeta reverse. TCRdb keeps only in-frame clones here, not all; method: immunoSEQ multiplex PCR. This specimen shows 150,000 to 200,000 clones; the ten leading clones hold around 1.4%. The sample consisted of PBMCs. The receptors shown here come from a woman aged 55-69 years in good health and CMV-seronegative.

The chain joins TRBV5-6 to TRBJ1-1, with TRBD1 identical over 7 bases. Germline CDR1 and CDR2: SGHDT and YYEEEE. This CDR3 has 14 residues. With V trimmed by 1 base and J by 10 bases, 10 bases remained unmatched. The CDR3 sequence: CASSLSQGPGGAFF. In DNA, the CDR3 is TGTGCCAGCAGCTTGTCCCAGGGCCCAGGGGGAGCTTTCTTT. The full variable domain, in which reference TRBV5-6 and TRBJ1-1 provide the parts outside the CDR3, is DAGVTQSPTHLIKTRGQQVTLRCSPKSGHDTVSWYQQALGQGPQFIFQYYEEEERQRGNFPDRFSGHQFPNYSSELNVNALLLGDSALYLCASSLSQGPGGAFFGQGTRLTVV.

The chain couples TRBV18 to TRBJ2-3; D remains ambiguous. Germline V gene lookup returns CDR1 KGHSH and CDR2 LQKENI. This CDR3 has 16 residues. V lost 2 bases, J lost 0 bases, and 12 bases lay in between. CDR3 DNA sequence: TGTGCCAGCTCACCAATTCCTCAGTCTAGCACAGATACGCAGTATTTT. Protein: CASSPIPQSSTDTQYF.

V is TRBV5-1 and J is TRBJ1-2, with 8 bases identical to TRBD1. There are 15 residues in the CDR3. Trimming cost V 3 bases and J 1 base; bases outside gene matches: 5. Looked up from germline, CDR1 is SGHRS and CDR2 is YFSETQ. DNA of the CDR3: TGCGCCAGCAGCTCACAGGGGGGGGGTAACTATGGCTACACCTTC. This sequence encodes CASSSQGGGNYGYTF.

The V gene is TRBV9, the J gene TRBJ2-1; a possible D gene is TRBD1 (5 bases). This CDR3 spans 14 amino acids. Germline values: CDR1 SGDLS, CDR2 YYNGEE. With 1 base removed from V and 2 bases from J, the gap between germline ends came to 7 bases. CDR3 sequence (DNA): TGTGCCAGCAGCGTACCAGGGACCTACAATGAGCAGTTCTTC. As protein: CASSVPGTYNEQFF.

J is TRBJ2-1 and V is TRBV27, with a weak D call TRBD2 (6 bases). The V gene's germline CDR1 is MNHEY and CDR2 SMNVEV (reference sequence). V was shortened by 1 base and J by 1 base, with 11 bases between the two germline ends. CDR3 length: 16 amino acids. CDR3 coding DNA: TGTGCCAGCAGTTTATTTGCGGCGGGATCCTACAATGAGCAGTTCTTC. It specifies CASSLFAAGSYNEQFF.

The V and J genes are TRBV5-1 and TRBJ2-5; 8 nucleotides line up with TRBD2. Germline V CDR1 and CDR2: SGHRS, YFSETQ. The CDR3 totals 15 residues. V was clipped by 4 bases and J by 2 bases; unmatched bases: 7. CDR3 residues: CASSIGLAAQETQYF. In DNA, the CDR3 is TGCGCCAGCAGCATCGGACTAGCAGCGCAAGAGACCCAGTACTTC.

V is TRBV19 and J is TRBJ2-1; 14 bases line up with TRBD2. V lost 3 bases, J lost 7 bases, and 5 bases stayed unmatched. This CDR3 spans 16 amino acids. The germline gives CDR1 LNHDA, CDR2 SQIVND (reference sequence). The CDR3 nucleotides are TGTGCCAGTAGTATCGGGACTAGCGGGAGTAGAAATGAGCAGTTCTTC. Translating it yields CASSIGTSGSRNEQFF.

The chain uses TRBV9 and TRBJ1-1; D is possibly TRBD1 (6 bases). The ends were cut back, 3 bases at V and 4 bases at J, with 19 bases in the middle. Germline V gives CDR1 SGDLS, CDR2 YYNGEE. The CDR3 has 16 amino acids. CDR3 region: CASSASGTLSITEAFF. The CDR3 region has the DNA TGTGCCAGCAGCGCGAGCGGGACACTCTCGATCACTGAAGCTTTCTTT.

J is TRBJ1-4 and V is TRBV9, with 9 bases aligning to TRBD1. Trimming took 4 bases from V and 8 from J; bases not matched to a gene: 3. The V gene's germline CDR1 is SGDLS and CDR2 YYNGEE. There are 13 residues in the CDR3. The CDR3 region is CASSRDRAEKLFF. The DNA of the CDR3 is TGTGCCAGCAGCCGGGACAGGGCGGAAAAACTGTTTTTT.

This sequence joins TRBV19 and TRBJ1-3, with 7 bases that match TRBD1. Germline V gene data show CDR1 as LNHDA and CDR2 as SQIVND (reference sequence). This CDR3 has 16 amino acids. After removal of 5 bases from V and 2 bases from J, the junction contained 9 bases not matched to a gene. The CDR3 is CASSPLTGRPGNTIYF. The DNA for the CDR3 is TGTGCCAGTAGTCCATTGACAGGGCGCCCTGGAAACACCATATATTTT.

The chain combines TRBV6-1 with TRBJ1-2; weak D call: TRBD1 (5 bases). This CDR3 contains 12 residues. CDR1 is MNHNS and CDR2 is SASEGT in the germline V gene. Trimming took 2 bases from V and 7 from J, leaving 8 bases between them. DNA of the CDR3: TGTGCCAGCAGTGAAATGGGGCTTGGCTACACCTTC. This gives the protein CASSEMGLGYTF.

This rearrangement joins TRBV14 to TRBJ1-2; D may be TRBD1 (5 bases). The germline V and J ends were trimmed by 1 base and 4 bases, with 13 bases remaining between them. The germline CDR1 and CDR2 sequences are SGHDN and FVKESK. The CDR3 runs to 15 residues. This CDR3 is CASSQVNDRSYGYTF. In DNA, the CDR3 is TGTGCCAGCAGCCAAGTTAACGACAGATCCTATGGCTACACCTTC.

The J gene is TRBJ1-6, the V gene TRBV5-1; a weak D match, TRBD1 (5 bases). The CDR3 length is 14 residues. Germline CDR1 and CDR2: SGHRS and YFSETQ. The ends were cut back, 6 bases at V and 5 bases at J, with 12 bases in the middle. CDR3 sequence: CASTLGGDNSPLHF. The DNA for the CDR3 is TGCGCCAGCACGCTCGGGGGGGATAATTCACCCCTCCACTTT.

V and J are TRBV7-6 and TRBJ2-7; D could derive from TRBD1 or TRBD2 (6 bases each). This CDR3 has 14 residues. V lost 5 bases and J lost 1, with 12 bases in between. Germline CDR1 is SGHVS and CDR2 is FNYEAQ. CDR3 coding DNA: TGTGCCAGCAGCCTAGGGGGGCAGTCCTACGAGCAGTACTTC. Amino acid sequence: CASSLGGQSYEQYF.

The chain couples TRBV11-2 to TRBJ2-7, with D hard to call. The germline V gene encodes CDR1 SGHAT and CDR2 FQNNGV. The V end lost 1 base, the J end lost 0 bases, and 7 bases lay between the germline ends. This CDR3 spans 14 amino acids. The CDR3 sequence is CASSLASYSYEQYF. The CDR3 DNA sequence: TGTGCCAGCAGCTTAGCTTCCTACTCCTACGAGCAGTACTTC.

The chain couples TRBV6-5 to TRBJ2-1, with a tentative D call TRBD2 (6 bases). The germline V and J ends were trimmed by 7 bases and 7 bases, with 14 bases remaining between them. The CDR3 has 13 residues. In germline, CDR1 is MNHEY, CDR2 SVGAGI. CDR3 sequence reads: CASTPGGGNEQFF. The CDR3 DNA follows: TGTGCCAGCACCCCCGGTGGGGGGAATGAGCAGTTCTTC.

The V gene is TRBV7-2, the J gene TRBJ2-5, with TRBD1 as a possible D gene (6 bases). This CDR3 region has 15 residues. V was trimmed by 3 bases and J by 1 base, leaving 12 bases between them. The germline V gene encodes CDR1 SGHTA and CDR2 FQGNSA. CDR3 loop: CASSFSGQFQETQYF. CDR3 nucleotide sequence: TGTGCCAGCAGCTTCTCCGGACAGTTCCAAGAGACCCAGTACTTC.

The chain combines TRBV6-5 with TRBJ1-2; weak D call: TRBD1 (5 bases). From germline, CDR1 is MNHEY and CDR2 SVGAGI. The CDR3 sequence is 16 residues long. Trimming stripped 0 bases from V and 0 bases from J, with 11 bases between. CDR3 nucleotides: TGTGCCAGCAGTTACTCAGGGGTACAGACTAACTATGGCTACACCTTC. Residues: CASSYSGVQTNYGYTF.

The chain uses TRBV5-4 and TRBJ2-1; D may be TRBD2 (5 bases). Germline-derived CDR1 and CDR2 are SGHNT and YYREEE (reference sequence). V lost 5 bases and J 5 bases, leaving 20 bases between the germline ends. CDR3 length equals 16 residues. The CDR3 region has the DNA TGTGCCAGCAGTTCGCCGACCCTCCTAGCCGACAATGAGCAGTTCTTC. Translated, it gives CASSSPTLLADNEQFF.

The CDR3 spells CSVDQGPDTQYF. The CDR3 DNA is TGCAGCGTTGACCAGGGGCCAGATACGCAGTATTTT. This chain links TRBV29-1 with TRBJ2-3; D might be TRBD1 (6 bases). The germline gives CDR1 SQVTM, CDR2 ANQGSEA. The CDR3 totals 12 residues. V lost 3 bases and J lost 4, with 8 bases in between.

The V call is TRBV5-1, the J call TRBJ1-1; perhaps TRBD1 as D (5 bases). Germline-derived CDR1 and CDR2 are SGHRS and YFSETQ. V lost 2 bases, J lost 6 bases, and 17 bases lay in between. The CDR3 totals 15 residues. The DNA for the CDR3 is TGCGCCAGCAGCTTCGGAGGGGCCGTAGGCTCTGAAGCTTTCTTT. Amino acids: CASSFGGAVGSEAFF.

The V and J genes are TRBV5-1 and TRBJ1-1, with no clear D. Germline V gene sequence: CDR1 SGHRS, CDR2 YFSETQ. Trimming left V 4 bases short and J 13 bases short, with 20 bases between. The CDR3 loop spans 13 amino acids. CDR3 region: CASSVEGSVGDFF. CDR3 nucleotides: TGCGCCAGCAGCGTCGAGGGCAGCGTGGGAGATTTCTTT.

The J gene is TRBJ2-5, the V gene TRBV5-4, with TRBD2 as a possible D gene (6 bases). Trimming cost V 3 bases and J 0 bases, with 18 bases left between them. CDR1 is SGHNT, CDR2 YYREEE, per germline (reference sequence). This CDR3 comprises 17 residues. CDR3 amino acids: CASSSARIGRYQETQYF. The CDR3 DNA reads as TGTGCCAGCAGCTCGGCCCGCATAGGGAGGTACCAAGAGACCCAGTACTTC.

This chain connects TRBV25-1 to TRBJ1-1, with D unclear. Trimming took off 2 bases at V and 4 bases at J, with 11 bases between the two ends. The CDR3 runs 14 residues. The V gene's germline CDR1 is MGHDK and CDR2 SYGVNS. The CDR3 nucleotides read TGTGCCAGCAGTGAAACAGCGGGATCCACTGAAGCTTTCTTT. Its protein product is CASSETAGSTEAFF. Drawing the rest from reference TRBV25-1 and TRBJ1-1, the complete variable domain is EADIYQTPRYLVIGTGKKITLECSQTMGHDKMYWYQQDPGMELHLIHYSYGVNSTEKGDLSSESTVSRIRTEHFPLTLESARPSHTSQYLCASSETAGSTEAFFGQGTRLTVV.

This chain links TRBV7-3 with TRBJ2-7; tentative D call: TRBD2 (5 bases). Germline V gene lookup returns CDR1 SGHTA and CDR2 FQGTGA. Trimming shortened V by 3 bases and J by 6 bases, and 15 bases separated the two germline ends. The CDR3 is 14 residues long. As DNA, the CDR3 is TGTGCCAGCAGCTTCAACTCCGGGGAGAGCGAGCAGTACTTC. Translating it yields CASSFNSGESEQYF.

V is TRBV6-6 and J is TRBJ2-7, with D hard to call. Trimming stripped 7 bases from V and 3 bases from J, with 7 bases between. Germline V gene sequence: CDR1 MNHNY, CDR2 SVGAGI (reference sequence). This CDR3 has 11 residues. Here the CDR3 reads CASTAGYEQYF. DNA for the CDR3: TGTGCCAGCACCGCAGGCTACGAGCAGTACTTC.

The chain links TRBV6-5 to TRBJ2-7; the match to TRBD1 covers 7 bases. The length of the CDR3 is 14 residues. After removal of 8 bases from V and 0 bases from J, the junction contained 7 bases not matched to a gene. The germline CDR1 and CDR2 sequences are MNHEY and SVGAGI. Here the CDR3 reads CASRGQESSYEQYF. CDR3 bases: TGTGCCAGCCGAGGACAGGAGAGCTCCTACGAGCAGTACTTC.

CDR3 residues: CASSSDSGVGYEQYF. In DNA, the CDR3 is TGTGCCAGCAGCTCGGACTCGGGGGTAGGCTACGAGCAGTACTTC. The chain is built from TRBV7-8 and TRBJ2-7, with D possibly TRBD2 on 6 matching bases. Germline lookup yields CDR1 SGHVS and CDR2 FQNEAQ. This CDR3 contains 15 residues. Trimming took off 4 bases at V and 3 bases at J, with 16 bases between the two ends. The full variable domain, rest sourced from reference TRBV7-8 and TRBJ2-7, is GAGVSQSPRYKVAKRGQDVALRCDPISGHVSLFWYQQALGQGPEFLTYFQNEAQLDKSGLPSDRFFAERPEGSVSTLKIQRTQQEDSAVYLCASSSDSGVGYEQYFGPGTRLTVT.

V usage is TRBV5-5 and J usage is TRBJ1-3; D gene ambiguous. Per germline, CDR1 SGHKS and CDR2 YYEKEE (reference sequence). The CDR3 runs 15 residues. Trimming left V 4 bases short and J 0 bases short, with 11 bases between. The CDR3 is CASSPTPSSGNTIYF. The CDR3, as DNA: TGTGCCAGCAGCCCTACCCCGAGCTCTGGAAACACCATATATTTT.

The V and J genes are TRBV5-4 and TRBJ1-1, with a weak D call TRBD1 (6 bases). CDR1 SGHNT and CDR2 YYREEE come from the germline V gene (reference sequence). The CDR3 runs 13 residues. V shed 3 bases and J shed 1 base, with 7 bases lying between them. This CDR3 is CASSWTENTEAFF. DNA of the CDR3: TGTGCCAGCAGCTGGACAGAGAACACTGAAGCTTTCTTT.

The V and J genes are TRBV7-9 and TRBJ1-1; D perhaps matches TRBD1 (6 bases). Trimming removed 5 bases from V and 2 bases from J, with 12 bases in between. The CDR3 is made up of 14 amino acids. Germline-derived CDR1 and CDR2 are SEHNR and FQNEAQ (reference sequence). CDR3 bases: TGTGCCAGCAGCCCAATACAGGGTAACACTGAAGCTTTCTTT. It specifies CASSPIQGNTEAFF.